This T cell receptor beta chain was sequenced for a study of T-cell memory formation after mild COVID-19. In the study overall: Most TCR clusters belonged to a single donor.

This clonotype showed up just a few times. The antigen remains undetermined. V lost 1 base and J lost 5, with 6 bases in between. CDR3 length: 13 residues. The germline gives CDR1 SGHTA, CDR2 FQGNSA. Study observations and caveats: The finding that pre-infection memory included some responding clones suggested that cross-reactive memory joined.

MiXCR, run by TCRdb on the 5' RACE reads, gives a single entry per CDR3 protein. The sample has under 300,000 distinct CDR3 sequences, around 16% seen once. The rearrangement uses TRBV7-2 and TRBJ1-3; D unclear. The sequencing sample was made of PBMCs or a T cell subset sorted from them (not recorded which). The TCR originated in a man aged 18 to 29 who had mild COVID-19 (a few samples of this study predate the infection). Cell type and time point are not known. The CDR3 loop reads CASSLVWRNTIYF. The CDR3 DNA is TGTGCCAGCAGCTTAGTGTGGAGAAACACCATATATTTT.